The 10 T cell receptor beta chains below all came from one sample that was sequenced in a study of cytomegalovirus exposure and HLA in healthy donors. The PCR made use of 60 Vbeta and 13 Jbeta primers. The protocol was immunoSEQ multiplex PCR, while the TCRdb copy is restricted to in-frame clones and leaves out a portion. The profile shows around 140,000 clones, 80% of them singletons. Sequencing was carried out using PBMCs. The receptors originated from a man aged 35 to 55 in good health and CMV-seronegative.

The chain is built from TRBV6-1 and TRBJ2-7; TRBD1 matches 7 bases. The V segment lost 0 bases and the J segment 3 bases; nucleotides outside the gene matches: 5. The CDR3 has 15 residues. Germline V gene sequence: CDR1 MNHNS, CDR2 SASEGT. In nucleotides, the CDR3 is TGTGCCAGCAGTGAAGCCAGGACAGGCATCTACGAGCAGTACTTC. This sequence encodes CASSEARTGIYEQYF.

The V gene is TRBV7-9, the J gene TRBJ2-7; TRBD1 is a possible D gene (5 bases). Germline CDR1 SEHNR, CDR2 FQNEAQ (reference sequence). V lost 5 bases and J lost 2, with 10 bases in between. The CDR3 runs 13 residues. This CDR3 reads CASSQGATYEQYF. The CDR3 bases are TGTGCCAGCAGCCAAGGGGCTACCTACGAGCAGTACTTC. The full variable domain, rest sourced from reference TRBV7-9 and TRBJ2-7, is DTGVSQNPRHKITKRGQNVTFRCDPISEHNRLYWYRQTLGQGPEFLTYFQNEAQLEKSRLLSDRFSAERPKGSFSTLEIQRTEQGDSAMYLCASSQGATYEQYFGPGTRLTVT.

The chain links TRBV19 to TRBJ1-2; a possible D gene is TRBD1 (5 bases). Germline CDR1 and CDR2: LNHDA and SQIVND (reference sequence). This CDR3 spans 15 amino acids. V gave up 7 bases and J gave up 2 bases, with 17 bases separating them. Written as DNA, the CDR3 is TGTGCCAGTACCCCGGCGACCTCAGGGAACTATGGCTACACCTTC. It encodes CASTPATSGNYGYTF.

The J gene is TRBJ2-1, the V gene TRBV7-2, with 8 bases lining up with TRBD1. Germline CDR1 is SGHTA and CDR2 is FQGNSA. V shed 0 bases, J shed 9 bases, and the junction held 7 bases outside the gene matches. This CDR3 has 15 residues. The CDR3 DNA is TGTGCCAGCAGCTTAGCGCCGGACAGGGAAGGTGAGCAGTTCTTC. This translates into CASSLAPDREGEQFF.

This clone was counted between two and nine times. The chain uses TRBV27 and TRBJ1-1, with 10 bases matching TRBD1. The CDR3 is 14 residues long. V was pared by 4 bases and J by 5 bases, with 4 bases of the junction left unmatched. CDR1 and CDR2 from the germline V gene are MNHEY and SMNVEV (reference sequence). As DNA, the CDR3 is TGTGCCAGCAGTTCCGGGACAGGGGTGACTGAAGCTTTCTTT. It specifies CASSSGTGVTEAFF.

CDR3 region: CASSQEGGQNYGYTF. Here the CDR3 DNA reads TGCGCCAGCAGCCAAGAGGGGGGGCAGAACTATGGCTACACCTTC. This sequence joins TRBV4-1 and TRBJ1-2, with a tentative D call TRBD1 (6 bases). There are 15 residues in the CDR3. In germline, CDR1 is MGHRA, CDR2 YSYEKL. The V and J ends lost 0 bases and 2 bases respectively, with 10 bases between them.

V is TRBV7-2 and J is TRBJ2-1; D gene ambiguous. V was shortened by 1 base and J by 4 bases, with 8 bases between the two germline ends. The CDR3 has 14 residues. In germline, CDR1 is SGHTA, CDR2 FQGNSA. CDR3 nucleotide sequence: TGTGCCAGCAGCTTAGGGCAGACTTACAATGAGCAGTTCTTC. Amino acid sequence: CASSLGQTYNEQFF.

This clone was picked up one time. The V call is TRBV5-1, the J call TRBJ2-2; 7 nucleotides align to TRBD1. With 0 bases clipped from V and 4 bases from J, the junction kept 6 bases outside the gene matches. Per the germline V gene, CDR1 is SGHRS and CDR2 is YFSETQ. The CDR3 totals 16 residues. The CDR3 region has the DNA TGCGCCAGCAGCTTGGGGGAGACAGGGAGCACCGGGGAGCTGTTTTTT. Residues: CASSLGETGSTGELFF.

This chain connects TRBV6-5 to TRBJ2-2; no clear D gene. The V end was cut by 2 bases, the J end by 3 bases, with 7 bases between. Germline-derived CDR1 and CDR2 are MNHEY and SVGAGI. The length of the CDR3 is 14 residues. The CDR3 coding sequence is TGTGCCAGCAGTTACGCAACTTACACCGGGGAGCTGTTTTTT. Protein product: CASSYATYTGELFF.

This clone was counted between two and nine times. The gene calls are TRBV7-2 and TRBJ1-5; 8 bases are shared with TRBD1. The V gene end was trimmed by 3 bases and the J gene end by 4 bases; junction bases not matched to a gene: 2. CDR1 and CDR2 (germline): SGHTA, FQGNSA. This CDR3 comprises 14 residues. CDR3 sequence (DNA): TGTGCCAGCAGCTTCCAGGGGGCGAATCAGCCCCAGCATTTT. Translation: CASSFQGANQPQHF.